The subject of this entry is one T cell receptor (beta chain). This sample is drawn from a study of blood T cell repertoires in COVID-19. Germline CDR1 reads SGHRS; CDR2 reads YFSETQ. The CDR3 consists of 17 residues. The V end lost 1 base, the J end lost 4 bases, and 17 bases lay between the germline ends. Sequenced by immunoSEQ multiplex PCR; TCRdb stores in-frame clones only, minus some. The table includes about 300,000 clones, under 90% detected once. This sequence was found in a woman younger than 35 who had recovered from COVID-19. The sample taken for sequencing was PBMCs or T cells enriched from blood (not recorded which). The genes are TRBV5-1 and TRBJ2-2, with D possibly TRBD1 on 5 matching bases. CDR3 residues: CASSLLPQGGGTGELFF. Written as DNA, the CDR3 is TGCGCCAGCAGCTTGCTACCGCAGGGCGGCGGCACCGGGGAGCTGTTTTTT.